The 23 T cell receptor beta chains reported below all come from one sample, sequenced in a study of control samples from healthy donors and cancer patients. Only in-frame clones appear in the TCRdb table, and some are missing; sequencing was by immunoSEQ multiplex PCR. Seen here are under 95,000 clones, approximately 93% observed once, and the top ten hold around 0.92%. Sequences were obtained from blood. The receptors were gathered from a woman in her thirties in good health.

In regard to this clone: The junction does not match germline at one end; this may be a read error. The CDR3 DNA reads TGTGCCGGCAGTAGGACTAGCGGGGAAGAAAACATTCAGTACTTC. Its protein product is CAGSRTSGEENIQYF. V gene TRBV4-2 combines with J gene TRBJ2-4; 12 bases agree with TRBD2. The CDR3 has 15 amino acids. Germline-derived CDR1 and CDR2 are LGHNA and YNFKEQ.

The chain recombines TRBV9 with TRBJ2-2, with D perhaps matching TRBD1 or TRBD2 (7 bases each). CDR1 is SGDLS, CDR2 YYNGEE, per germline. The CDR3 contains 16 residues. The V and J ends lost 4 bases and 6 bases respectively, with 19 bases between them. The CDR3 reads CASSSPGGGRAGELFF. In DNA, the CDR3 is TGTGCCAGCAGCTCCCCAGGGGGGGGGCGTGCCGGGGAGCTGTTTTTT. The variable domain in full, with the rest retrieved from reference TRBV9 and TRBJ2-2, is DSGVTQTPKHLITATGQRVTLRCSPRSGDLSVYWYQQSLDQGLQFLIQYYNGEERAKGNILERFSAQQFPDLHSELNLSSLELGDSALYFCASSSPGGGRAGELFFGEGSRLTVL.

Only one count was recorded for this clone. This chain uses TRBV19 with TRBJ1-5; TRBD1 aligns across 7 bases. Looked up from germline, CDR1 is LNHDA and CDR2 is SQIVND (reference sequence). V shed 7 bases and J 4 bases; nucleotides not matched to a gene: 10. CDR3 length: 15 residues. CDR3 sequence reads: CASKHDREINQPQHF. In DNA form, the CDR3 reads TGTGCCAGTAAACACGACAGGGAGATTAATCAGCCCCAGCATTTT.

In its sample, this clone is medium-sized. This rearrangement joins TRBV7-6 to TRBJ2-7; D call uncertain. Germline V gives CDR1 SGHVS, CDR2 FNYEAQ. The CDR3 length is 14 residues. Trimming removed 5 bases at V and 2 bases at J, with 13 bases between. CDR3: CASSPRVSTYEQYF. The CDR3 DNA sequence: TGTGCCAGCAGCCCTCGGGTCTCGACCTACGAGCAGTACTTC. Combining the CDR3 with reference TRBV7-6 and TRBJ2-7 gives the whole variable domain GAGVSQSPRYKVTKRGQDVALRCDPISGHVSLYWYRQALGQGPEFLTYFNYEAQQDKSGLPNDRFSAERPEGSISTLTIQRTEQRDSAMYRCASSPRVSTYEQYFGPGTRLTVT.

CDR3 in amino acids: CASSQDASAGGGDTQYF. The CDR3 DNA reads as TGTGCCAGCAGCCAAGATGCGTCAGCGGGGGGGGGAGATACGCAGTATTTT. This chain links TRBV3-1 (or the pseudogene TRBV3-2) with TRBJ2-3, with 10 bases fitting TRBD2. The CDR3 consists of 17 residues. V trimming: 0 bases; J trimming: 5 bases; junction bases outside the gene matches: 8. The V gene's germline CDR1 is LGHDT and CDR2 YNNKEL (reference sequence).

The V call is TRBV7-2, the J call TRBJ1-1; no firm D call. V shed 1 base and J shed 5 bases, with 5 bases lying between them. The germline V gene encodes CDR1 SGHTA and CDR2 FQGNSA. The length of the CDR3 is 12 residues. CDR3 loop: CASSLELTEAFF. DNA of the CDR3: TGTGCCAGCAGCTTAGAGTTGACTGAAGCTTTCTTT.

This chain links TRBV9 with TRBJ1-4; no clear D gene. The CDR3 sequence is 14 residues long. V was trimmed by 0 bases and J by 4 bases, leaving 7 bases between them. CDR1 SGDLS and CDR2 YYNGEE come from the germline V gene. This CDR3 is CASSVGVSNEKLFF. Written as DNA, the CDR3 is TGTGCCAGCAGCGTAGGCGTGAGTAATGAAAAACTGTTTTTT.

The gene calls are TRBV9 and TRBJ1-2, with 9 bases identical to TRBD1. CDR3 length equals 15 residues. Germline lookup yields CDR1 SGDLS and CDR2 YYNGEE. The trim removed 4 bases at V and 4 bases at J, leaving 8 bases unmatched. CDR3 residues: CASSWGQGEGYGYTF. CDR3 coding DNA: TGTGCCAGCAGCTGGGGACAGGGCGAGGGCTATGGCTACACCTTC.

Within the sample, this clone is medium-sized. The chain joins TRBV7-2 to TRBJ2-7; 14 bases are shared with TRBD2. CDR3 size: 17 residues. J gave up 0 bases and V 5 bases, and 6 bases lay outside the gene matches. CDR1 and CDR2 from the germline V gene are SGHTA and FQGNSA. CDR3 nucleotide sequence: TGTGCCAGCAGCCCGGGACTAGCGGGAGTGGGCTCCTACGAGCAGTACTTC. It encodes CASSPGLAGVGSYEQYF.

The CDR3 reads CASSVEGALLGETQYF. The CDR3 DNA is TGTGCCAGCAGCGTAGAGGGGGCACTCTTGGGAGAGACCCAGTACTTC. The chain combines TRBV9 with TRBJ2-5; 7 bases line up with TRBD1. Looked up from germline, CDR1 is SGDLS and CDR2 is YYNGEE. This CDR3 spans 16 amino acids. V was pared by 0 bases and J by 4 bases, with 9 bases of the junction left unmatched.

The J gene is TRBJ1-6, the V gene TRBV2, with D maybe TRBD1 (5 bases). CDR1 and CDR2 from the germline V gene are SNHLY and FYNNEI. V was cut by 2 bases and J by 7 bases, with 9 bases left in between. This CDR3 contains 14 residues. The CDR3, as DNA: TGTGCCAGCAGTGAACGAGGGGACAATTCACCCCTCCACTTT. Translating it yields CASSERGDNSPLHF.

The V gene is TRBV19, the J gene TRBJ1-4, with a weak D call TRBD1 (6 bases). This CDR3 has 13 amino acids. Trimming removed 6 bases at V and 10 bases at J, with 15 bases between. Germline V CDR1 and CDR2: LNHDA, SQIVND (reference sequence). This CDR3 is CASRGTSTAKLFF. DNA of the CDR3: TGTGCCAGTAGGGGGACAAGTACCGCAAAACTGTTTTTT.

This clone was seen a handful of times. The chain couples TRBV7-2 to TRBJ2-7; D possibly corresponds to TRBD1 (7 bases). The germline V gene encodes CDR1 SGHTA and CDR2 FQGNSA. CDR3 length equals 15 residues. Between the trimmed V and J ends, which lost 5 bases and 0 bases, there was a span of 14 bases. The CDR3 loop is CASSPAGGLSYEQYF. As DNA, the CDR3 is TGTGCCAGCAGCCCCGCAGGGGGACTCTCCTACGAGCAGTACTTC.

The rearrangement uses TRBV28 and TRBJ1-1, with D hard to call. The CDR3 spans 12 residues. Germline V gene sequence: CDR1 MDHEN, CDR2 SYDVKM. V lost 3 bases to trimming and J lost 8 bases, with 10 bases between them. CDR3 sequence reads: CASSLMVGEAFF. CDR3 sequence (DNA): TGTGCCAGCAGTTTGATGGTAGGGGAAGCTTTCTTT. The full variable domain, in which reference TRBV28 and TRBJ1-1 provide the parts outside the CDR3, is DVKVTQSSRYLVKRTGEKVFLECVQDMDHENMFWYRQDPGLGLRLIYFSYDVKMKEKGDIPEGYSVSREKKERFSLILESASTNQTSMYLCASSLMVGEAFFGQGTRLTVV.

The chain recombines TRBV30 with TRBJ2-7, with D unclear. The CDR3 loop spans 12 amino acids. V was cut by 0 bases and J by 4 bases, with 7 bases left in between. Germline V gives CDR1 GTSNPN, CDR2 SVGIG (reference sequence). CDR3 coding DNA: TGTGCCTGGAGTGTAACATCGTACGAGCAGTACTTC. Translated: CAWSVTSYEQYF.

For the CDR3, the DNA is TGTGCCAGCAGCTTAGCCGGGGCCTACTCTGGAAACACCATATATTTT. This encodes CASSLAGAYSGNTIYF. This sequence joins TRBV7-8 and TRBJ1-3, with a tentative D call TRBD1 (5 bases). V was clipped by 0 bases and J by 0 bases, with 9 bases between them. In germline, CDR1 is SGHVS, CDR2 FQNEAQ. This CDR3 spans 16 amino acids.

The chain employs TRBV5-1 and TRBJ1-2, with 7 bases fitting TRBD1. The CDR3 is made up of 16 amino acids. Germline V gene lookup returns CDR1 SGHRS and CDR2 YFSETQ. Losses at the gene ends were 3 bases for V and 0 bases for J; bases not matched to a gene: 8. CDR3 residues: CASSSGTANANYGYTF. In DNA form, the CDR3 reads TGCGCCAGCAGCTCCGGGACAGCAAACGCTAACTATGGCTACACCTTC.

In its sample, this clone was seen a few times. DNA for the CDR3: TGTGCCAGTAGTATTGTAGCCGGAAATCAGCCCCAGCATTTT. Its protein product is CASSIVAGNQPQHF. The genes are TRBV19 and TRBJ1-5; D gene uncertain. The germline V and J ends were trimmed by 3 bases and 4 bases, with 10 bases remaining between them. Germline assignment: CDR1 LNHDA and CDR2 SQIVND (reference sequence). This CDR3 region has 14 residues. Complete variable domain (other parts from reference TRBV19 and TRBJ1-5): DGGITQSPKYLFRKEGQNVTLSCEQNLNHDAMYWYRQDPGQGLRLIYYSQIVNDFQKGDIAEGYSVSREKKESFPLTVTSAQKNPTAFYLCASSIVAGNQPQHFGDGTRLSIL.

The CDR3 is CASRVGGGLVGNQPQHF. The CDR3 DNA follows: TGTGCCAGCAGGGTGGGAGGGGGGCTAGTAGGCAATCAGCCCCAGCATTTT. The genes are TRBV27 and TRBJ1-5; possible D gene TRBD1, 6 bases. Trimming left V 6 bases short and J 2 bases short, with 20 bases between. Germline CDR1 MNHEY, CDR2 SMNVEV (reference sequence). The CDR3 covers 17 residues.

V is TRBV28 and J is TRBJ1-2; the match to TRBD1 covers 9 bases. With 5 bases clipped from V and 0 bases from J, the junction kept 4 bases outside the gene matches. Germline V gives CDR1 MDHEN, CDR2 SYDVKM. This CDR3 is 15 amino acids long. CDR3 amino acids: CASSPGTGTNYGYTF. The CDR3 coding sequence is TGTGCCAGCAGTCCCGGGACAGGGACTAACTATGGCTACACCTTC.

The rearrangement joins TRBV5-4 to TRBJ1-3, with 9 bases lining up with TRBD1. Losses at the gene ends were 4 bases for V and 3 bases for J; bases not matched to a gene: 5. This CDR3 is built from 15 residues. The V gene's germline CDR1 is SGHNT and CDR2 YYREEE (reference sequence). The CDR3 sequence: CASSKGTGNGNTIYF. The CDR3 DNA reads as TGTGCCAGCAGCAAAGGGACAGGGAATGGAAACACCATATATTTT.

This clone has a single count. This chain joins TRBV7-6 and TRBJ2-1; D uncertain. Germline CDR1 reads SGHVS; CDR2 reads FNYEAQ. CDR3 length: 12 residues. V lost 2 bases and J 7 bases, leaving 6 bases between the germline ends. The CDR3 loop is CASSLKSNEQFF. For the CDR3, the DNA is TGTGCCAGCAGCTTAAAGTCTAATGAGCAGTTCTTC.

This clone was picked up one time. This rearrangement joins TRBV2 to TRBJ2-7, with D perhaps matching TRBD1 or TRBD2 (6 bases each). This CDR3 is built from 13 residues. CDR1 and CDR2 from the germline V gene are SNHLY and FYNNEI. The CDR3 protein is CRLGGTYSYEQYF. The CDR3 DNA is TGTCGCCTAGGGGGGACGTACTCCTACGAGCAGTACTTC.